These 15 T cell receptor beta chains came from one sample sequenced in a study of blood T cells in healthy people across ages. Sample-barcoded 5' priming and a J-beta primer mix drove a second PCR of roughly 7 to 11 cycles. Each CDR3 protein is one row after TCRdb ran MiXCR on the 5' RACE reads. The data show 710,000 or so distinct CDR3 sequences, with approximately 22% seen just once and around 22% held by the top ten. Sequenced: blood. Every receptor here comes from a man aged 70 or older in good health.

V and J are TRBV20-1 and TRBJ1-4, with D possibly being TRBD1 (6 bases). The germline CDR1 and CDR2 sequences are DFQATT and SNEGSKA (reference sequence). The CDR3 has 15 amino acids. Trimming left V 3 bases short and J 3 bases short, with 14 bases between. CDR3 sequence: CSASRGGQPNEKLFF. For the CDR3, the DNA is TGCAGTGCTAGTAGGGGGGGACAACCTAATGAAAAACTGTTTTTT.

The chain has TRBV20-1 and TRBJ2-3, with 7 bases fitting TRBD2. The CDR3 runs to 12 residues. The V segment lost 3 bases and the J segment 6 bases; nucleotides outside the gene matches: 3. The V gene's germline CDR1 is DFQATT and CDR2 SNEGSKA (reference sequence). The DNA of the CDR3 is TGCAGTGCTAGCCTAGCGGAGGATACGCAGTATTTT. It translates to CSASLAEDTQYF.

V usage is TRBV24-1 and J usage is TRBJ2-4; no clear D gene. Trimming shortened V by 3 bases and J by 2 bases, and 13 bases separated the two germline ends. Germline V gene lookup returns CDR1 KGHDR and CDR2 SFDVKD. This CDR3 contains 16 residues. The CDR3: CATSDGTKAPKNIQYF. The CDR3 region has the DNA TGTGCCACCAGTGATGGTACGAAGGCCCCCAAAAACATTCAGTACTTC.

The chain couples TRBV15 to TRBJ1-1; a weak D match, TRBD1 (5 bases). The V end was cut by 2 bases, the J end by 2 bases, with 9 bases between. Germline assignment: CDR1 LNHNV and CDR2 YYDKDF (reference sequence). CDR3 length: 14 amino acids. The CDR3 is CATSRSGLNTEAFF. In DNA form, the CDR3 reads TGTGCCACCAGCAGATCGGGGCTTAACACTGAAGCTTTCTTT.

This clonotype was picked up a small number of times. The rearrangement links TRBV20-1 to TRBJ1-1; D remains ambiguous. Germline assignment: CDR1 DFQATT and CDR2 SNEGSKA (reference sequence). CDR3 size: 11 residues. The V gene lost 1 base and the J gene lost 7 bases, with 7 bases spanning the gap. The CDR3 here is CSARVRLEAFF. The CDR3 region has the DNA TGCAGTGCTAGAGTTAGACTTGAAGCTTTCTTT.

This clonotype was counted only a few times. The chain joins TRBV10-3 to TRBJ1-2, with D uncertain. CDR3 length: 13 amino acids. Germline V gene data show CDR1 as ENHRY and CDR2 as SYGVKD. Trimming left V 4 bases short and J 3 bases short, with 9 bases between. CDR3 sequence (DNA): TGTGCCATCAGTGGGGCCAGTCACTATGGCTACACCTTC. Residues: CAISGASHYGYTF.

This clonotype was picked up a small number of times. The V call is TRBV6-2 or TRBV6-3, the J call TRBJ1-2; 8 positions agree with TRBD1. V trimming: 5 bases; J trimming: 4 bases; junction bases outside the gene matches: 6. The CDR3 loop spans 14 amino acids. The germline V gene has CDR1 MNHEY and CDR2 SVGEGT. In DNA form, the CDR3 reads TGTGCCAGCAGTCTCCGACAGGGGACCTATGGCTACACCTTC. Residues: CASSLRQGTYGYTF.

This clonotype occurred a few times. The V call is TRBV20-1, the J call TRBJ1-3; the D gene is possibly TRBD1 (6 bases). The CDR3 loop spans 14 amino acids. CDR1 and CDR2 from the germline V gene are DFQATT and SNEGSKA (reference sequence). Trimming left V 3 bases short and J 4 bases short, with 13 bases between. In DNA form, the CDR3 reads TGCAGTGCTAGGAGGGGGGGAGAGGGAAACACCATATATTTT. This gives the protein CSARRGGEGNTIYF.

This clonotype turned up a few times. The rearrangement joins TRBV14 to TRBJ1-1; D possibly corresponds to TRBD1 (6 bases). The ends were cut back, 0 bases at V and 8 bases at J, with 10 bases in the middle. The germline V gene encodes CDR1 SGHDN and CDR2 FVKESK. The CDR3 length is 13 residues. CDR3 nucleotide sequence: TGTGCCAGCAGCCAAGATTTTGGGACAGAAGCTTTCTTT. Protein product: CASSQDFGTEAFF.

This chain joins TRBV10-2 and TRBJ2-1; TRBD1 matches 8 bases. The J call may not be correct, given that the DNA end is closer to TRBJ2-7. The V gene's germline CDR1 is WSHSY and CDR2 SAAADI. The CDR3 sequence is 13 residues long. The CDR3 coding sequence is TGCGCCAGCACGTCGGGACAGGACTACGAGCAGTACTTC. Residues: CASTSGQDYEQYF.

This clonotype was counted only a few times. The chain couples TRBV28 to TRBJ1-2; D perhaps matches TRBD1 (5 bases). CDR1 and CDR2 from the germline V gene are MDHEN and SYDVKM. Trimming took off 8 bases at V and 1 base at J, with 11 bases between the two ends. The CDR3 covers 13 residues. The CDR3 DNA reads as TGTGCCAGCCTAGGGGACGATAACTATGGCTACACCTTC. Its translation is CASLGDDNYGYTF.

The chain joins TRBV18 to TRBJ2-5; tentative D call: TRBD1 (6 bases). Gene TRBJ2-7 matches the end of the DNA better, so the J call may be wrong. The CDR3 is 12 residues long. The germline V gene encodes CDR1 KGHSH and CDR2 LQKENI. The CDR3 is CASSLRGDEQYF. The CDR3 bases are TGTGCCAGCTCACTCAGGGGCGACGAGCAGTACTTC.

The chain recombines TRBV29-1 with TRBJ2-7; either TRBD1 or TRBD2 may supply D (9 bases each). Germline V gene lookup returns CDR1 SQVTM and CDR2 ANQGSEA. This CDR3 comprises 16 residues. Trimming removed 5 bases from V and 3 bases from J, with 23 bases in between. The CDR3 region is CSVLGQGLAGNYEQYF. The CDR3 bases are TGCAGCGTTCTGGGACAGGGCCTAGCGGGAAACTACGAGCAGTACTTC.

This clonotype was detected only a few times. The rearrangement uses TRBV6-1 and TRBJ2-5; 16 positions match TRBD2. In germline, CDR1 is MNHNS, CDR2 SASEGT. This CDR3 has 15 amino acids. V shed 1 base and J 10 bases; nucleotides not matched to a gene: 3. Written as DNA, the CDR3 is TGTGCCAGCAGTGAAGAGGGACTAGCGGGGGGGAACCAGTACTTC. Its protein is CASSEEGLAGGNQYF.

This CDR3 is CASSLVAGGDSSTF. Written as DNA, the CDR3 is TGCGCCAGCAGCTTGGTAGCGGGGGGGGACAGTTCCACCTTC. V gene TRBV5-1 combines with J gene TRBJ1-2; TRBD1 agrees at 7 bases. The J segment lost 13 bases and the V segment lost 0 bases, leaving 12 bases of the junction unmatched. Germline values: CDR1 SGHRS, CDR2 YFSETQ. CDR3 length equals 14 residues.